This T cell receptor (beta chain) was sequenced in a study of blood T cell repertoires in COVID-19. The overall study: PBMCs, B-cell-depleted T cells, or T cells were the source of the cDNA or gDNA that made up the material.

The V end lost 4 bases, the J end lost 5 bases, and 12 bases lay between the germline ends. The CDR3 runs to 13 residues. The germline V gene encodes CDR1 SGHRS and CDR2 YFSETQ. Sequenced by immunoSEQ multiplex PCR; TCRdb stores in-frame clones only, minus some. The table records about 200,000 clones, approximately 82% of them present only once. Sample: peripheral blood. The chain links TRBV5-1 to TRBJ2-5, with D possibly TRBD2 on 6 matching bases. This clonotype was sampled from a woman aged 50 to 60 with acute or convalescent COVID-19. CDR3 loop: CASSGTGPETQYF. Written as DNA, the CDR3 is TGCGCCAGCAGCGGGACTGGCCCCGAGACCCAGTACTTC.